These 31 T cell receptor beta chains were sequenced from one sample in a study of patients and donors after allogeneic stem cell transplantation. TCRdb analysed the RT-PCR reads with MiXCR anew, one entry per CDR3 protein. There are some 960,000 distinct CDR3 sequences in the sample; roughly 18% occur only once, and under 6.5% lies in the top ten. The sample consisted of blood, either unsorted or a sorted T cell fraction (not recorded which). These receptors were collected from a human donor who was either an allogeneic HSCT recipient or a stem cell or donor lymphocyte infusion donor (not recorded which). It is not recorded whose cells these are; they may come from a transplant donor.

In its sample, this clonotype was seen many times. The V call is TRBV4-3, the J call TRBJ2-1, with D hard to call. Germline V gene lookup returns CDR1 LGHNA and CDR2 YSLEER. The V end lost 0 bases, the J end lost 6 bases, and 21 bases lay between the germline ends. The CDR3 runs to 18 residues. CDR3 coding DNA: TGCGCCAGCAGCCAAGATATTCCCTATGGGGAAGTTGGCAATGAGCAGTTCTTC. It yields the protein CASSQDIPYGEVGNEQFF.

This clonotype was counted only a few times. This chain links TRBV10-2 with TRBJ2-1, with 7 bases matching TRBD2. Unmatched junction bases numbered 6, after V lost 3 bases and J lost 7 bases. The CDR3 extends over 14 amino acids. The germline CDR1 and CDR2 sequences are WSHSY and SAAADI. CDR3: CASSESREMNEQFF. The DNA of the CDR3 is TGCGCCAGCAGTGAATCGCGGGAGATGAATGAGCAGTTCTTC.

This clonotype was seen a few times. This chain joins TRBV11-2 and TRBJ1-3; D call uncertain. Germline V gives CDR1 SGHAT, CDR2 FQNNGV. The CDR3 runs to 15 residues. V lost 5 bases and J lost 8, with 19 bases in between. The CDR3 region is CASSTLLAREYTIYF. CDR3 sequence (DNA): TGTGCCAGCAGCACCTTATTGGCCCGGGAGTACACCATATATTTT.

This chain links TRBV24-1 with TRBJ2-1; no firm D call. Germline CDR1 is KGHDR and CDR2 is SFDVKD. The CDR3 sequence is 11 residues long. Trimming removed 4 bases at V and 5 bases at J, with 2 bases between. In DNA form, the CDR3 reads TGTGCCACCAGTGACGACAATGAGCAGTTCTTC. Residues: CATSDDNEQFF.

The chain is built from TRBV4-1 and TRBJ2-1; D remains unclear. V dropped 2 bases and J dropped 4 bases, with 15 bases sitting between them. The germline CDR1 and CDR2 sequences are MGHRA and YSYEKL. The CDR3 is 16 residues long. The DNA for the CDR3 is TGCGCCAGCAGCCAATCCCCGTCCCAGGCGTACAATGAGCAGTTCTTC. It yields the protein CASSQSPSQAYNEQFF.

The table lists this clonotype with a few counts. V and J are TRBV7-6 and TRBJ2-7, with TRBD1 as a possible D gene (6 bases). The V end was cut by 0 bases, the J end by 5 bases, with 11 bases between. The CDR3 is made up of 14 amino acids. Germline values: CDR1 SGHVS, CDR2 FNYEAQ. CDR3 DNA sequence: TGTGCCAGCAGCTTAGCCTCCCCAGGGGACGAGCAGTACTTC. Residues: CASSLASPGDEQYF.

The V and J genes are TRBV4-1 and TRBJ2-2; D is unclear. In germline, CDR1 is MGHRA, CDR2 YSYEKL. V lost 0 bases and J 0 bases, leaving 8 bases between the germline ends. The CDR3 loop spans 16 amino acids. The chain's CDR3 is CASSQESSANTGELFF. The CDR3 nucleotides read TGCGCCAGCAGCCAAGAAAGTTCTGCGAACACCGGGGAGCTGTTTTTT.

This sequence joins TRBV20-1 and TRBJ1-6; TRBD1 might be the D (6 bases). V was shortened by 3 bases and J by 2 bases, with 14 bases between the two germline ends. Germline CDR1 reads DFQATT; CDR2 reads SNEGSKA (reference sequence). The length of the CDR3 is 16 residues. The CDR3 reads CSASPQRTAYNSPLHF. CDR3 bases: TGCAGTGCTAGCCCACAGAGGACAGCCTATAATTCACCCCTCCACTTT.

This chain joins TRBV29-1 and TRBJ1-4; D remains unclear. Germline CDR1 SQVTM, CDR2 ANQGSEA. The CDR3 covers 13 residues. Deletions cut 4 bases from V and 2 bases from J, with 8 bases between. DNA for the CDR3: TGCAGCGTTGCGACCGCTACTAATGAAAAACTGTTTTTT. It specifies CSVATATNEKLFF. The complete variable domain, with remaining parts taken from reference TRBV29-1 and TRBJ1-4, reads SAVISQKPSRDICQRGTSLTIQCQVDSQVTMMFWYRQQPGQSLTLIATANQGSEATYESGFVIDKFPISRPNLTFSTLTVSNMSPEDSSIYLCSVATATNEKLFFGSGTQLSVL.

The V gene is TRBV7-2, the J gene TRBJ1-1; a weak D match, TRBD1 (5 bases). CDR1 SGHTA and CDR2 FQGNSA come from the germline V gene. With 5 bases removed from V and 7 bases from J, the gap between germline ends came to 11 bases. The CDR3 contains 12 residues. This CDR3 reads CASSLGRIEAFF. The CDR3 DNA follows: TGTGCCAGCAGCCTGGGACGGATTGAAGCTTTCTTT.

At least ten counts were recorded for this clonotype. The V call is TRBV20-1, the J call TRBJ1-1; no firm D call. V was cut by 2 bases and J by 4 bases, with 8 bases left in between. The CDR3 is made up of 12 amino acids. Per the germline V gene, CDR1 is DFQATT and CDR2 is SNEGSKA (reference sequence). The CDR3: CSARRTGTEAFF. CDR3 nucleotides: TGCAGTGCTAGACGGACTGGCACTGAAGCTTTCTTT.

At least ten counts were recorded for this clonotype. This chain links TRBV7-9 with TRBJ1-3; no definite D call. The CDR3 covers 16 residues. The germline CDR1 and CDR2 sequences are SEHNR and FQNEAQ (reference sequence). V was cut by 0 bases and J by 3 bases, with 12 bases left in between. CDR3 sequence: CASSLAAAFYGNTIYF. CDR3 bases: TGTGCCAGCAGCTTAGCCGCGGCCTTCTATGGAAACACCATATATTTT. Full variable domain (remainder filled in from reference TRBV7-9 and TRBJ1-3): DTGVSQNPRHKITKRGQNVTFRCDPISEHNRLYWYRQTLGQGPEFLTYFQNEAQLEKSRLLSDRFSAERPKGSFSTLEIQRTEQGDSAMYLCASSLAAAFYGNTIYFGEGSWLTVV.

This clonotype showed up just a few times. This sequence joins TRBV12-3 or TRBV12-4 and TRBJ2-1; TRBD2 might be the D (6 bases). CDR3 size: 14 residues. V was shortened by 6 bases and J by 7 bases, with 16 bases between the two germline ends. CDR3 coding DNA: TGTGCCAGCAGCCCCTTGCGGGGTAGGAATGAGCAGTTCTTC. The encoded protein is CASSPLRGRNEQFF.

J is TRBJ2-3 and V is TRBV19, with 7 bases fitting TRBD1. The CDR3 contains 14 residues. Germline values: CDR1 LNHDA, CDR2 SQIVND (reference sequence). The junction had 7 bases not matched to a gene; V was cut back by 5 bases and J by 5 bases. CDR3 bases: TGTGCCAGTAGTGACAGGGTTAGAGGAGATACGCAGTATTTT. It yields the protein CASSDRVRGDTQYF.

The gene calls are TRBV6-5 and TRBJ2-2; tentative D call: TRBD2 (6 bases). Germline lookup yields CDR1 MNHEY and CDR2 SVGAGI. V dropped 2 bases and J dropped 6 bases, with 10 bases sitting between them. This CDR3 is built from 14 residues. This CDR3 reads CASSYADYPGELFF. The CDR3 region has the DNA TGTGCCAGCAGTTACGCGGACTACCCCGGGGAGCTGTTTTTT.

The rearrangement uses TRBV18 and TRBJ1-1; D is undetermined. The ends were cut back, 2 bases at V and 6 bases at J, with 16 bases in the middle. Germline-derived CDR1 and CDR2 are KGHSH and LQKENI. The CDR3 runs to 15 residues. Here the CDR3 reads CASSPGRAEHAEAFF. CDR3 nucleotide sequence: TGTGCCAGCTCACCAGGTAGGGCCGAACACGCTGAAGCTTTCTTT.

This clonotype appeared many times. This chain joins TRBV7-8 and TRBJ2-3, with a tentative D call TRBD2 (5 bases). Germline V lookup: CDR1 SGHVS, CDR2 FQNEAQ. The CDR3 is made up of 14 amino acids. The V and J ends lost 7 bases and 5 bases respectively, with 16 bases between them. In DNA, the CDR3 is TGTGCCAGCATCCCTCTGGACTCCCAAGATACGCAGTATTTT. Translating it yields CASIPLDSQDTQYF. The variable domain in full, with the rest retrieved from reference TRBV7-8 and TRBJ2-3, is GAGVSQSPRYKVAKRGQDVALRCDPISGHVSLFWYQQALGQGPEFLTYFQNEAQLDKSGLPSDRFFAERPEGSVSTLKIQRTQQEDSAVYLCASIPLDSQDTQYFGPGTRLTVL.

This clonotype was observed a single time. This chain links TRBV5-1 with TRBJ2-5, with 7 positions matching TRBD1. The trim removed 4 bases at V and 4 bases at J, leaving 10 bases unmatched. The CDR3 has 15 amino acids. CDR1 and CDR2 (germline): SGHRS, YFSETQ. CDR3 bases: TGCGCCAGCAGCCTCCCAGGGGGTAGGGGAGAGACCCAGTACTTC. It translates to CASSLPGGRGETQYF. The entire variable domain, with the rest obtained from reference TRBV5-1 and TRBJ2-5, is as follows: KAGVTQTPRYLIKTRGQQVTLSCSPISGHRSVSWYQQTPGQGLQFLFEYFSETQRNKGNFPGRFSGRQFSNSRSEMNVSTLELGDSALYLCASSLPGGRGETQYFGPGTRLLVL.

A few counts support this clonotype. This sequence joins TRBV6-4 and TRBJ2-3; D is unresolved. The CDR3 extends over 15 amino acids. V lost 2 bases and J 0 bases, leaving 9 bases between the germline ends. From germline, CDR1 is MRHNA and CDR2 SNTAGT. As DNA, the CDR3 is TGTGCCAGCAGTGACAGGCCAAGGAGCACAGATACGCAGTATTTT. It is translated as CASSDRPRSTDTQYF.

The table lists this clonotype with a few counts. The gene calls are TRBV3-1 and TRBJ2-1, with TRBD2 matching 16 bases. This CDR3 has 15 amino acids. Per germline, CDR1 LGHDT and CDR2 YNNKEL (reference sequence). Trimming removed 10 bases from V and 2 bases from J; junction bases left unmatched: 2. Here the CDR3 reads CATGTSGGAYNEQFF. The CDR3 DNA follows: TGTGCCACCGGGACTAGCGGGGGGGCCTACAATGAGCAGTTCTTC.

This chain connects TRBV3-1 to TRBJ1-1, with D unresolved. Per germline, CDR1 LGHDT and CDR2 YNNKEL (reference sequence). Trimming left V 6 bases short and J 5 bases short, with 13 bases between. The CDR3 totals 13 residues. Written as DNA, the CDR3 is TGTGCCAGCAGTACCTCGGGGAGAACTGAAGCTTTCTTT. Translated: CASSTSGRTEAFF. Combining the CDR3 with reference TRBV3-1 and TRBJ1-1 gives the whole variable domain DTAVSQTPKYLVTQMGNDKSIKCEQNLGHDTMYWYKQDSKKFLKIMFSYNNKELIINETVPNRFSPKSPDKAHLNLHINSLELGDSAVYFCASSTSGRTEAFFGQGTRLTVV.

This clonotype was found a few times. The J gene is TRBJ2-7, the V gene TRBV5-1; D possibly uses TRBD1 or TRBD2 (6 bases each). V was trimmed by 3 bases and J by 3 bases, leaving 16 bases between them. The CDR3 consists of 15 residues. The germline gives CDR1 SGHRS, CDR2 YFSETQ. The chain's CDR3 is CASSYPGGTFYEQYF. The CDR3, as DNA: TGCGCCAGCAGCTACCCCGGGGGCACCTTCTACGAGCAGTACTTC.

This clonotype was detected many times. The V call is TRBV25-1, the J call TRBJ2-7; D gene uncertain. V was cut by 5 bases and J by 6 bases, with 14 bases left in between. Germline values: CDR1 MGHDK, CDR2 SYGVNS. The CDR3 length is 13 residues. The CDR3 reads CASSWRVGREQYF. CDR3 coding DNA: TGTGCCAGCAGTTGGAGAGTCGGCCGCGAGCAGTACTTC.

The CDR3 sequence is CASSVGGLAGGTTSYNEQFF. The CDR3 bases are TGTGCCAGCAGCGTAGGGGGACTAGCGGGGGGTACCACCTCCTACAATGAGCAGTTCTTC. This chain links TRBV9 with TRBJ2-1, with TRBD2 matching over 15 bases. There are 20 residues in the CDR3. Trimming removed 0 bases from V and 0 bases from J; junction bases left unmatched: 7. In germline, CDR1 is SGDLS, CDR2 YYNGEE.

This clonotype was detected a few times. V usage is TRBV5-6 and J usage is TRBJ1-5, with a possible D match to TRBD1 (5 bases). V was clipped by 0 bases and J by 3 bases, with 13 bases between them. Germline CDR1 SGHDT, CDR2 YYEEEE. The CDR3 covers 16 residues. The CDR3 coding sequence is TGTGCCAGCAGCTTGGCAGATCGGGGGAACAATCAGCCCCAGCATTTT. This encodes CASSLADRGNNQPQHF.

V usage is TRBV27 and J usage is TRBJ1-3, with a possible D match to TRBD1 (6 bases). CDR1 and CDR2 from the germline V gene are MNHEY and SMNVEV (reference sequence). Trimming took off 5 bases at V and 1 base at J, with 18 bases between the two ends. The CDR3 is 17 residues long. CDR3: CASSLKGGWPSGNTIYF. CDR3 DNA: TGTGCCAGCAGTCTCAAGGGGGGTTGGCCATCTGGAAACACCATATATTTT.

This clonotype has more than one count but fewer than ten. The chain employs TRBV5-1 and TRBJ2-3, with 7 bases aligning to TRBD1. After removal of 6 bases from V and 0 bases from J, the junction contained 7 bases not matched to a gene. Germline V gene sequence: CDR1 SGHRS, CDR2 YFSETQ. The CDR3 length is 15 residues. CDR3 sequence (DNA): TGCGCCAGCACCACCTGGGACAGAAGCACAGATACGCAGTATTTT. Its translation: CASTTWDRSTDTQYF.

The gene calls are TRBV29-1 and TRBJ2-7, with 7 bases matching TRBD1. Germline V gene lookup returns CDR1 SQVTM and CDR2 ANQGSEA. With V trimmed by 3 bases and J by 0 bases, 11 bases remained unmatched. The CDR3 totals 16 residues. As DNA, the CDR3 is TGCAGCGTTGAGGGAAAAAGGGCAGGGGGCTCCTACGAGCAGTACTTC. Protein: CSVEGKRAGGSYEQYF.

The chain links TRBV5-6 to TRBJ2-5, with 12 nucleotides matching TRBD2. Germline V gives CDR1 SGHDT, CDR2 YYEEEE. With 4 bases clipped from V and 4 bases from J, the junction kept 5 bases outside the gene matches. The CDR3 sequence is 15 residues long. The chain's CDR3 is CASSHASGGGETQYF. The CDR3 DNA reads as TGTGCCAGCAGCCATGCTAGCGGGGGGGGAGAGACCCAGTACTTC.

This clonotype came up a few times. V usage is TRBV3-1 and J usage is TRBJ2-5; perhaps TRBD1 as D (7 bases). V lost 0 bases and J 2 bases, leaving 10 bases between the germline ends. Germline CDR1 reads LGHDT; CDR2 reads YNNKEL (reference sequence). This CDR3 contains 15 residues. CDR3 sequence: CASSQEPGGQETQYF. The CDR3, as DNA: TGTGCCAGCAGCCAAGAACCAGGGGGGCAAGAGACCCAGTACTTC.

This clonotype was seen only a few times. The gene calls are TRBV11-2 and TRBJ1-3, with D perhaps matching TRBD1 (5 bases). In germline, CDR1 is SGHAT, CDR2 FQNNGV. CDR3 size: 14 residues. V shed 5 bases and J shed 3 bases, with 11 bases lying between them. The CDR3 reads CASSAGFGGNTIYF. The CDR3 DNA reads TGTGCCAGCAGCGCAGGGTTTGGTGGAAACACCATATATTTT.